These 20 T cell receptor beta chains came from one sample sequenced in a study of T cells of healthy individuals. TCRdb processed the 5' RACE reads anew with MiXCR; each CDR3 protein has one entry. Among 60,000 to 70,000 distinct CDR3 sequences listed, 15% to 20% were seen once. The source is a human donor in good health.

In this sample, this clonotype turned up many times. This rearrangement joins TRBV20-1 to TRBJ2-5, with D unclear. The CDR3 sequence is 12 residues long. With 6 bases removed from V and 3 bases from J, the gap between germline ends came to 11 bases. Per germline, CDR1 DFQATT and CDR2 SNEGSKA (reference sequence). The CDR3 sequence: CSAKRSEETQYF. In DNA, the CDR3 is TGCAGTGCCAAAAGGAGCGAAGAGACCCAGTACTTC.

This clonotype is judged medium-sized. The chain couples TRBV6-1 to TRBJ1-5; D uncertain. Germline CDR1 reads MNHNS; CDR2 reads SASEGT. With 3 bases removed from V and 0 bases from J, the gap between germline ends came to 12 bases. The CDR3 totals 16 residues. CDR3 nucleotides: TGTGCCAGCAGTGACCCAGTCGGTTATAGCAATCAGCCCCAGCATTTT. Translated: CASSDPVGYSNQPQHF.

This clonotype appeared a few times. The V call is TRBV20-1, the J call TRBJ1-2; D is ambiguous. This CDR3 region has 13 residues. Germline assignment: CDR1 DFQATT and CDR2 SNEGSKA (reference sequence). V shed 1 base and J shed 5 bases, with 11 bases lying between them. The CDR3, as DNA: TGCAGTGCTAGAGTTACCGTGGAGTATGGCTACACCTTC. As protein: CSARVTVEYGYTF.

The chain is built from TRBV6-6 and TRBJ1-6; D not certain. The CDR3 spans 14 residues. V was trimmed by 2 bases and J by 7 bases, leaving 9 bases between them. Germline CDR1 and CDR2: MNHNY and SVGAGI (reference sequence). CDR3 region: CASSYAGFNSPLHF. In DNA form, the CDR3 reads TGTGCCAGCAGTTACGCGGGTTTCAATTCACCCCTCCACTTT.

The chain carries TRBV20-1 and TRBJ2-1; D might be TRBD2 (6 bases). V lost 6 bases to trimming and J lost 3 bases, with 18 bases between them. The CDR3 covers 15 residues. CDR1 and CDR2 (germline): DFQATT, SNEGSKA (reference sequence). The CDR3 reads CSAPPPPTSYNEQFF. The CDR3 DNA follows: TGCAGTGCCCCGCCGCCTCCGACTAGCTACAATGAGCAGTTCTTC.

This clonotype was found many times. The rearrangement links TRBV28 to TRBJ2-1; D gene ambiguous. The germline V gene encodes CDR1 MDHEN and CDR2 SYDVKM. V lost 7 bases and J lost 3, with 10 bases in between. This CDR3 has 13 amino acids. The CDR3 here is CASTFSSYNEQFF. In nucleotides, the CDR3 is TGTGCCAGCACCTTTAGTAGCTACAATGAGCAGTTCTTC.

This clonotype was detected many times. This sequence joins TRBV7-9 and TRBJ1-1; tentative D call: TRBD1 (6 bases). The V gene's germline CDR1 is SEHNR and CDR2 FQNEAQ (reference sequence). V was cut by 7 bases and J by 12 bases, with 21 bases left in between. This CDR3 contains 13 residues. CDR3 residues: CASMETHWTESFF. CDR3 DNA: TGTGCCAGCATGGAAACACATTGGACAGAATCTTTCTTT.

This clonotype has ten or more counts. The V and J genes are TRBV13 and TRBJ2-3; D assignment may be TRBD1 or TRBD2 (5 bases each). Germline loops: CDR1 PRHDT, CDR2 FYEKMQ (reference sequence). V was trimmed by 6 bases and J by 6 bases, leaving 19 bases between them. The CDR3 covers 15 residues. CDR3 amino acids: CASSLSTPGADTQYF. As DNA, the CDR3 is TGTGCCAGCAGTCTCTCGACCCCCGGGGCCGATACGCAGTATTTT.

This clonotype was observed many times. The chain employs TRBV20-1 and TRBJ1-3; D is unresolved. The CDR3 runs to 13 residues. Trimming shortened V by 8 bases and J by 0 bases, and 11 bases separated the two germline ends. CDR1 is DFQATT, CDR2 SNEGSKA, per germline (reference sequence). The CDR3 coding sequence is TGCAGTATCCTTAGGGACTCTGGAAACACCATATATTTT. Its translation is CSILRDSGNTIYF.

This clonotype was found many times. The chain recombines TRBV12-3 or TRBV12-4 with TRBJ2-2; D is unresolved. The length of the CDR3 is 13 residues. The V end was cut by 0 bases, the J end by 5 bases, with 4 bases between. The CDR3: CASSLARTGELFF. CDR3 bases: TGTGCCAGCAGTTTAGCGCGGACCGGGGAGCTGTTTTTT.

This clonotype was counted once. This sequence joins TRBV6-1 and TRBJ1-2, with TRBD1 identical over 7 bases. CDR1 is MNHNS and CDR2 is SASEGT in the germline V gene. The CDR3 totals 12 residues. Germline trimming cut 9 bases from V and 2 bases from J; bases unmatched to any gene: 3. CDR3: CASDRANYGYTF. The CDR3, as DNA: TGTGCCAGTGACAGGGCGAACTATGGCTACACCTTC.

This clonotype occurred many times. V and J are TRBV19 and TRBJ2-7; TRBD2 is a possible D gene (6 bases). The V gene lost 11 bases and the J gene lost 3 bases, with 23 bases spanning the gap. CDR3 length equals 15 residues. Per germline, CDR1 LNHDA and CDR2 SQIVND (reference sequence). CDR3 region: CAGPRAGGRSYEQYF. CDR3 nucleotides: TGTGCCGGCCCAAGAGCTGGGGGGAGAAGCTACGAGCAGTACTTC.

This clonotype was recorded at least ten times. The genes are TRBV28 and TRBJ1-5; D not certain. V lost 2 bases and J lost 0, with 14 bases in between. The length of the CDR3 is 17 residues. In germline, CDR1 is MDHEN, CDR2 SYDVKM. The CDR3 is CASSLKARAYSNQPQHF. The CDR3 DNA reads as TGTGCCAGCAGTTTAAAGGCGAGGGCCTATAGCAATCAGCCCCAGCATTTT.

The V call is TRBV5-1, the J call TRBJ2-3, with D tentatively TRBD1 or TRBD2 (5 bases each). CDR3 length equals 12 residues. V was clipped by 4 bases and J by 4 bases, with 7 bases between them. Germline CDR1 reads SGHRS; CDR2 reads YFSETQ. The DNA of the CDR3 is TGCGCCAGCAGCGAGGGGCCAGATACGCAGTATTTT. It codes for CASSEGPDTQYF.

This clonotype has ten or more counts. The V gene is TRBV6-6, the J gene TRBJ2-7; tentatively, D is TRBD1 (6 bases). V lost 6 bases, J lost 1 base, and 19 bases lay in between. CDR1 and CDR2 (germline): MNHNY, SVGAGI (reference sequence). The CDR3 runs 16 residues. CDR3: CASRTVQDSGSYEQYF. In nucleotides, the CDR3 is TGTGCCAGCAGAACGGTCCAGGACAGTGGGTCCTACGAGCAGTACTTC.

Many counts were recorded for this clonotype. This rearrangement joins TRBV5-6 to TRBJ2-5; 7 positions match TRBD1. Looked up from germline, CDR1 is SGHDT and CDR2 is YYEEEE. The CDR3 totals 14 residues. Trimming took 3 bases from V and 1 from J; bases not matched to a gene: 3. CDR3 region: CASSSWDSQETQYF. In DNA, the CDR3 is TGTGCCAGCAGCTCTTGGGACAGCCAAGAGACCCAGTACTTC.

The CDR3 here is CASSLGAGLAKNIQYF. The CDR3, as DNA: TGTGCCAGCAGCTTAGGGGCAGGTCTAGCCAAAAACATTCAGTACTTC. This chain connects TRBV7-9 to TRBJ2-4, with no clear D. The CDR3 is made up of 16 amino acids. V lost 1 base and J lost 0, with 10 bases in between. Germline CDR1 is SEHNR and CDR2 is FQNEAQ (reference sequence).

The chain uses TRBV6-4 and TRBJ2-3; possibly TRBD1 or TRBD2 for D (5 bases each). The germline V gene has CDR1 MRHNA and CDR2 SNTAGT. Trimming removed 3 bases at V and 6 bases at J, with 16 bases between. This CDR3 is built from 15 residues. The chain's CDR3 is CASSEGTDLWDTQYF. The CDR3 DNA reads as TGTGCCAGCAGTGAAGGGACGGACCTTTGGGATACGCAGTATTTT.

This clonotype came up many times. The chain is built from TRBV7-2 and TRBJ2-1; 7 nucleotides agree with TRBD1. Per germline, CDR1 SGHTA and CDR2 FQGNSA. The length of the CDR3 is 13 residues. The V segment lost 1 base and the J segment 14 bases; nucleotides outside the gene matches: 8. The CDR3 loop reads CASSLVSDRAEFF. In nucleotides, the CDR3 is TGTGCCAGCAGCTTAGTGTCCGACAGGGCTGAGTTCTTC.

Ten or more counts support this clonotype. The genes are TRBV5-6 and TRBJ2-2, with TRBD2 matching 11 bases. Germline CDR1 reads SGHDT; CDR2 reads YYEEEE. J gave up 7 bases and V 4 bases, and 12 bases lay outside the gene matches. The CDR3 consists of 17 residues. The CDR3 nucleotides are TGTGCCAGCAGCCCGTTACTAGCGGGAGAGAATGGCGGGGAGCTGTTTTTT. It yields the protein CASSPLLAGENGGELFF.